This T cell receptor (beta chain) was sequenced in a study of regulatory T cells in long-lasting Graves disease. At the level of the study: Persistent cases were those of Graves' disease that involved over 5 years of antithyroid drugs with positive TSH receptor antibodies.

General study points: Favored gene segments in persistent disease were TRBV28, TRBJ1-2 and TRBJ2-5.

Time point of the sample: persistent/refractory GD, antithyroid drugs over 5 years with positive TRAb. The authors made the TCR library using RNA they extracted from PBMCs. This clonotype has more than one count but fewer than ten. Its antigen is not identified. This CDR3 contains 16 residues. The V gene end was trimmed by 0 bases and the J gene end by 4 bases; junction bases not matched to a gene: 5. The germline V gene encodes CDR1 SGHRS and CDR2 YFSETQ. In building TCR beta libraries, iRepertoire HTBI primers were used together with Arm-PCR of CDR3 regions. TCRdb reprocessed the multiplex PCR reads via MiXCR and lists one record per CDR3 protein. Of 700,000 or so distinct CDR3 sequences detected, around 32% appear once; the ten largest clones hold about two fifths.

This chain uses TRBV5-1 with TRBJ2-7; 12 nucleotides align to TRBD1. The source of this sequence is a female donor with Graves disease. The source was peripheral blood mononuclear cells (PBMCs), collected when the disease was refractory, from a patient treated with antithyroid drugs. The DNA for the CDR3 is TGCGCCAGCAGCTTGGAAGGGACAGGGGGCTGGTACGAGCAGTACTTC. It codes for CASSLEGTGGWYEQYF.